The 11 T cell receptor beta chains below all came from one sample that was sequenced in a study of technical replicates of blood from a handful of donors. TCRdb keeps only in-frame clones here, not all; method: immunoSEQ multiplex PCR. The table has around 93,000 clones, 95% seen once. The source material was T cells isolated from PBMCs. The receptors were gathered from a human donor in good health.

The gene calls are TRBV7-7 and TRBJ2-7, with 11 nucleotides matching TRBD1. In germline, CDR1 is SSHAT, CDR2 FNYEAQ (reference sequence). The CDR3 length is 15 residues. J gave up 3 bases and V 5 bases, and 6 bases lay outside the gene matches. The CDR3 DNA reads as TGTGCCAGCAGCCTTGGGACAGGGGGTAGCTACGAGCAGTACTTC. Translating gives CASSLGTGGSYEQYF. The whole variable domain, filled in from reference TRBV7-7 and TRBJ2-7, reads GAGVSQSPRYKVTKRGQDVTLRCDPISSHATLYWYQQALGQGPEFLTYFNYEAQPDKSGLPSDRFSAERPEGSISTLTIQRTEQRDSAMYRCASSLGTGGSYEQYFGPGTRLTVT.

This chain links TRBV2 with TRBJ2-1; the D is unclear. Trimming left V 5 bases short and J 10 bases short, with 12 bases between. This CDR3 spans 12 amino acids. From germline, CDR1 is SNHLY and CDR2 FYNNEI. The CDR3 loop reads CASSSSAGEQFF. The CDR3 bases are TGTGCCAGCAGTTCCAGCGCCGGGGAGCAGTTCTTC.

The J gene is TRBJ1-1, the V gene TRBV11-2; D not resolved. This CDR3 has 16 residues. V shed 0 bases and J shed 3 bases, with 14 bases lying between them. Germline CDR1 and CDR2: SGHAT and FQNNGV. The CDR3 spells CASSLDLLGVYTEAFF. The DNA of the CDR3 is TGTGCCAGCAGCTTAGATCTACTCGGTGTATACACTGAAGCTTTCTTT. The full variable domain, completed using reference TRBV11-2 and TRBJ1-1, is EAGVAQSPRYKIIEKRQSVAFWCNPISGHATLYWYQQILGQGPKLLIQFQNNGVVDDSQLPKDRFSAERLKGVDSTLKIQPAKLEDSAVYLCASSLDLLGVYTEAFFGQGTRLTVV.

This rearrangement joins TRBV12-5 to TRBJ1-2, with TRBD1 matching 7 bases. V lost 0 bases, J lost 8 bases, and 9 bases stayed unmatched. CDR1 is LGHNT and CDR2 is FRNRAP in the germline V gene. This CDR3 comprises 15 residues. The CDR3 nucleotides are TGTGCTAGTGGTTTGGTACTTTCCACAGGGGAAGGCTACACCTTC. Translated: CASGLVLSTGEGYTF.

Written as DNA, the CDR3 is TGTGCCAGCAGTTTATATTCGGGGGAAGAGCAGTACTTC. It codes for CASSLYSGEEQYF. V usage is TRBV27 and J usage is TRBJ2-7, with D perhaps matching TRBD2 (6 bases). Germline CDR1 and CDR2: MNHEY and SMNVEV (reference sequence). The CDR3 covers 13 residues. Trimming took 1 base from V and 7 from J, leaving 11 bases between them.

The rearrangement uses TRBV7-2 and TRBJ2-1; 9 nucleotides agree with TRBD2. CDR3 length: 15 residues. Germline assignment: CDR1 SGHTA and CDR2 FQGNSA. J was trimmed by 9 bases and V by 5 bases; bases with no gene match: 11. CDR3 nucleotides: TGTGCCAGCAGCAGTGGGACTAGCAAACACCTTGAGCAGTTCTTC. As protein: CASSSGTSKHLEQFF. Drawing the rest from reference TRBV7-2 and TRBJ2-1, the complete variable domain is GAGVSQSPSNKVTEKGKDVELRCDPISGHTALYWYRQSLGQGLEFLIYFQGNSAPDKSGLPSDRFSAERTGGSVSTLTIQRTQQEDSAVYLCASSSGTSKHLEQFFGPGTRLTVL.

The genes are TRBV6-1 and TRBJ2-1; D is perhaps TRBD1 (6 bases). Trimming stripped 10 bases from V and 3 bases from J, with 16 bases between. This CDR3 comprises 14 residues. From germline, CDR1 is MNHNS and CDR2 SASEGT. DNA for the CDR3: TGTGCCACCGCCCCGGACAGCCTCTACAATGAGCAGTTCTTC. Protein sequence: CATAPDSLYNEQFF.

The V and J genes are TRBV5-4 and TRBJ2-1; a possible D gene is TRBD2 (5 bases). This CDR3 is 13 amino acids long. From germline, CDR1 is SGHNT and CDR2 YYREEE (reference sequence). Trimming removed 0 bases at V and 9 bases at J, with 10 bases between. CDR3 loop: CASSLVSASEQFF. The CDR3 coding sequence is TGTGCCAGCAGCTTGGTTAGCGCTAGTGAGCAGTTCTTC.

This chain links TRBV15 with TRBJ1-4; D call uncertain. The CDR3 is 15 amino acids. Trimming left V 5 bases short and J 4 bases short, with 14 bases between. In germline, CDR1 is LNHNV, CDR2 YYDKDF (reference sequence). The CDR3 loop is CATSLMRGVNEKLFF. In nucleotides, the CDR3 is TGTGCCACCAGCCTAATGAGAGGAGTTAATGAAAAACTGTTTTTT.

The chain uses TRBV25-1 and TRBJ2-1; possible D gene TRBD2, 5 bases. Germline CDR1 reads MGHDK; CDR2 reads SYGVNS. V lost 8 bases and J 7 bases, leaving 9 bases between the germline ends. The CDR3 contains 11 residues. This CDR3 is CASGGANEQFF. CDR3 nucleotide sequence: TGTGCCAGCGGAGGAGCGAATGAGCAGTTCTTC.

The chain is built from TRBV5-1 and TRBJ1-1; maybe TRBD1 (6 bases). CDR3 length equals 14 residues. Germline values: CDR1 SGHRS, CDR2 YFSETQ. V dropped 0 bases and J dropped 1 base, with 7 bases sitting between them. CDR3 bases: TGCGCCAGCAGCTTGGTACAGGGGAACACTGAAGCTTTCTTT. Its protein is CASSLVQGNTEAFF. The full variable domain, in which reference TRBV5-1 and TRBJ1-1 provide the parts outside the CDR3, is KAGVTQTPRYLIKTRGQQVTLSCSPISGHRSVSWYQQTPGQGLQFLFEYFSETQRNKGNFPGRFSGRQFSNSRSEMNVSTLELGDSALYLCASSLVQGNTEAFFGQGTRLTVV.